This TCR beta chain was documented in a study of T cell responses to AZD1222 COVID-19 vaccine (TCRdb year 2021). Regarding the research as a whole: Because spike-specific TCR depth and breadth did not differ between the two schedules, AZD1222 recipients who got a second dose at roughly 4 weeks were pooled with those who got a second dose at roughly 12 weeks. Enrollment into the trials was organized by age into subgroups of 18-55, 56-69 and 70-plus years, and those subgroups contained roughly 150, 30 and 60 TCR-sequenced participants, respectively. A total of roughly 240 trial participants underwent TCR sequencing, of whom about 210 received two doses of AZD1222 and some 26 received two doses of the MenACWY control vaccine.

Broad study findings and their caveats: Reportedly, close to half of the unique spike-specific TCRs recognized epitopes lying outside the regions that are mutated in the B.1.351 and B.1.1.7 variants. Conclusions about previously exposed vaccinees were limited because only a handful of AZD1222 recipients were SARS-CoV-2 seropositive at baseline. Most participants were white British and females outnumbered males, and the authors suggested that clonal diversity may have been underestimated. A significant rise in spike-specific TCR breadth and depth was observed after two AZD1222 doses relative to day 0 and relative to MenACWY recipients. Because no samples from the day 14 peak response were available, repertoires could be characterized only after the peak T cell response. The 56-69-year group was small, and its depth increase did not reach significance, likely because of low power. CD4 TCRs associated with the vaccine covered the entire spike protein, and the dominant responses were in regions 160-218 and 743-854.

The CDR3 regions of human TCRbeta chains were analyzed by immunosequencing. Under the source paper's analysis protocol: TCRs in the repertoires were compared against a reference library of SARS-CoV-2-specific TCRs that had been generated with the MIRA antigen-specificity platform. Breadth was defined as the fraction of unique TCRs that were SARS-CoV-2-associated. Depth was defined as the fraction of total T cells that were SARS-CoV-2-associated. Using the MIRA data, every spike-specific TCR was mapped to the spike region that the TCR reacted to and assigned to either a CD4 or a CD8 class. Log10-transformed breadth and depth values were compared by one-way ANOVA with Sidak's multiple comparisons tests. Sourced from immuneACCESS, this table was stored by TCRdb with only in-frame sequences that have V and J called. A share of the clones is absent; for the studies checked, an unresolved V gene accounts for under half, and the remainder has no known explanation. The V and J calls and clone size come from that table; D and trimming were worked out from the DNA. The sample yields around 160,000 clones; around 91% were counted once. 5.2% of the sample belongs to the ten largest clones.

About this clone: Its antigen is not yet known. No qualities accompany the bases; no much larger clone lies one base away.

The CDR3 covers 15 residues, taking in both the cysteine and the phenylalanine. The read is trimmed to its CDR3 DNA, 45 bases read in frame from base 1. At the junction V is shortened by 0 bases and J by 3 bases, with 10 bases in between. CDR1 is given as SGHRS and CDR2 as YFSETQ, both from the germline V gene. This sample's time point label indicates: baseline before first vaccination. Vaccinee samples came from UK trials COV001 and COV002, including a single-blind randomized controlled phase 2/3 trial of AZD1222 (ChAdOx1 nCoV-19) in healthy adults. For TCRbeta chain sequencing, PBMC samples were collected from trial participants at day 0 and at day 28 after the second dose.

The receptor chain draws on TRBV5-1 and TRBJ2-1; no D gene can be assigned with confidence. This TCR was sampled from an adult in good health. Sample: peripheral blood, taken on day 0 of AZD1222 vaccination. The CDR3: CASSLAPGSYNEQFF. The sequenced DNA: TGCGCCAGCAGCTTGGCCCCCGGCAGCTACAATGAGCAGTTCTTC.